Following are 19 T cell receptor beta chains from one sample sequenced in a study of sequential checkpoint blockade in melanoma. Documented treatment: randomized to nivolumab then ipilimumab (arm A) or the reverse (arm B). The protocol was immunoSEQ multiplex PCR, while the TCRdb copy is restricted to in-frame clones and leaves out a portion. The sample has 15,000 to 20,000 clones, around 69% seen once. The source material was CD8+ T cells sorted from blood (inferred from file names), sampled from a patient given nivolumab and ipilimumab in sequence. All receptors come from a human donor with melanoma.

This chain connects TRBV4-2 to TRBJ2-7, with TRBD1 identical over 10 bases. The germline V gene has CDR1 LGHNA and CDR2 YNFKEQ. This CDR3 has 15 residues. With V trimmed by 4 bases and J by 2 bases, 5 bases remained unmatched. CDR3 sequence (DNA): TGTGCCAGCAGCCTGGGAGGGACAGGGGCCTACGAGCAGTACTTC. This sequence encodes CASSLGGTGAYEQYF.

The chain employs TRBV11-2 and TRBJ2-3, with a weak D call TRBD2 (5 bases). The CDR3 spans 15 residues. Per the germline V gene, CDR1 is SGHAT and CDR2 is FQNNGV. V was pared by 0 bases and J by 7 bases, with 14 bases between. CDR3 nucleotides: TGTGCCAGCAGCTTAGAGGCGGGCCTCGTAAATACGCAGTATTTT. Translation: CASSLEAGLVNTQYF.

The chain has TRBV6-1 and TRBJ2-7, with TRBD1 matching over 7 bases. In germline, CDR1 is MNHNS, CDR2 SASEGT. This CDR3 spans 14 amino acids. J lost 1 base, V lost 6 bases, and 6 bases had no gene match. In nucleotides, the CDR3 is TGTGCCAGCAGAATAAACAGGGGTTCCTACGAGCAGTACTTC. Protein product: CASRINRGSYEQYF.

The chain recombines TRBV19 with TRBJ2-3; 9 nucleotides align to TRBD2. V shed 7 bases, J shed 2 bases, and the junction held 7 bases outside the gene matches. CDR3 size: 15 residues. Germline CDR1 is LNHDA and CDR2 is SQIVND (reference sequence). Here the CDR3 reads CASTLAGSNTDTQYF. CDR3 DNA sequence: TGTGCCAGTACCCTAGCGGGGTCGAACACAGATACGCAGTATTTT.

J is TRBJ1-1 and V is TRBV7-9; no firm D call. The CDR3 loop spans 15 amino acids. Germline-derived CDR1 and CDR2 are SEHNR and FQNEAQ (reference sequence). Trimming left V 5 bases short and J 3 bases short, with 16 bases between. Written as DNA, the CDR3 is TGTGCCAGCAGCAGTTCCCCCTACGGGGACACTGAAGCTTTCTTT. Translation: CASSSSPYGDTEAFF.

The chain recombines TRBV15 with TRBJ1-5, with 10 positions matching TRBD1. The junction had 4 bases not matched to a gene; V was cut back by 3 bases and J by 5 bases. This CDR3 region has 15 residues. CDR1 and CDR2 (germline): LNHNV, YYDKDF (reference sequence). This CDR3 reads CATSSMTGGHQPQHF. CDR3 nucleotide sequence: TGTGCCACCAGCAGCATGACAGGGGGCCATCAGCCCCAGCATTTT.

V usage is TRBV19 and J usage is TRBJ2-5; no reliable D call. Trimming took off 4 bases at V and 2 bases at J, with 5 bases between the two ends. Germline V gene lookup returns CDR1 LNHDA and CDR2 SQIVND (reference sequence). CDR3 length: 12 amino acids. The CDR3 loop is CASSNGQETQYF. CDR3 nucleotides: TGTGCCAGTAGTAACGGGCAAGAGACCCAGTACTTC.

This sequence joins TRBV19 and TRBJ1-2; TRBD1 is a possible D gene (6 bases). The CDR3 is 16 amino acids. V was clipped by 5 bases and J by 6 bases, with 22 bases between them. Germline CDR1 is LNHDA and CDR2 is SQIVND (reference sequence). The CDR3 spells CASSLIGGAAENGYTF. The CDR3 DNA follows: TGTGCCAGTAGTCTAATTGGGGGGGCGGCTGAAAATGGCTACACCTTC.

A word on this clone: At the DNA level, this CDR3 is encoded by other sequences in the same sample as well. The genes are TRBV6-5 and TRBJ1-2, with D possibly matching TRBD1 (6 bases). The CDR3 covers 14 residues. Germline values: CDR1 MNHEY, CDR2 SVGAGI. Trimming stripped 0 bases from V and 4 bases from J, with 9 bases between. CDR3 nucleotides: TGTGCCAGCAGTTACTCCCAGGGGTCCTATGGCTACACCTTC. The encoded protein is CASSYSQGSYGYTF.

This CDR3 is CASSQDLQRGYGYTF. The DNA of the CDR3 is TGTGCCAGCAGCCAAGATCTCCAGCGCGGCTATGGCTACACCTTC. The chain has TRBV14 and TRBJ1-2, with D unclear. The V gene's germline CDR1 is SGHDN and CDR2 FVKESK. The CDR3 runs to 15 residues. The V end lost 0 bases, the J end lost 4 bases, and 12 bases lay between the germline ends.

As DNA, the CDR3 is TGTGCCAGCAGTTTTGGGACAGGACCGGCCTACGAGCAGTACTTC. Amino acid sequence: CASSFGTGPAYEQYF. The gene calls are TRBV28 and TRBJ2-7; 8 bases are a match to TRBD1. The CDR3 sequence is 15 residues long. The germline V gene encodes CDR1 MDHEN and CDR2 SYDVKM. V trimming: 3 bases; J trimming: 2 bases; junction bases outside the gene matches: 6. The variable domain in full, completed from reference TRBV28 and TRBJ2-7, reads DVKVTQSSRYLVKRTGEKVFLECVQDMDHENMFWYRQDPGLGLRLIYFSYDVKMKEKGDIPEGYSVSREKKERFSLILESASTNQTSMYLCASSFGTGPAYEQYFGPGTRLTVT.

The chain uses TRBV7-9 and TRBJ2-7; 10 bases align to TRBD1. The CDR3 totals 15 residues. After removal of 3 bases from V and 6 bases from J, the junction contained 8 bases not matched to a gene. Germline V CDR1 and CDR2: SEHNR, FQNEAQ (reference sequence). CDR3 region: CASSLIGTGVSEQYF. The CDR3 DNA sequence: TGTGCCAGCAGCTTGATCGGGACAGGGGTCAGCGAGCAGTACTTC.

This chain connects TRBV27 to TRBJ2-7; 7 nucleotides agree with TRBD2. Trimming removed 8 bases from V and 1 base from J; junction bases left unmatched: 5. Germline values: CDR1 MNHEY, CDR2 SMNVEV (reference sequence). This CDR3 is 13 amino acids long. In DNA, the CDR3 is TGTGCCAGCCGAGGGCGGGGGTCCTACGAGCAGTACTTC. Translation: CASRGRGSYEQYF.

The CDR3 reads CASSFSGAGSYEQYF. CDR3 nucleotide sequence: TGTGCCAGCAGTTTTTCGGGAGCTGGCTCCTACGAGCAGTACTTC. The chain combines TRBV27 with TRBJ2-7, with a possible D match to TRBD2 (6 bases). The V and J ends lost 3 bases and 0 bases respectively, with 12 bases between them. The CDR3 runs 15 residues. CDR1 and CDR2 from the germline V gene are MNHEY and SMNVEV (reference sequence).

The chain joins TRBV19 to TRBJ2-2, with 9 nucleotides matching TRBD2. Germline assignment: CDR1 LNHDA and CDR2 SQIVND (reference sequence). Trimming took 7 bases from V and 2 from J; bases not matched to a gene: 14. CDR3 length: 18 amino acids. The CDR3 nucleotides are TGTGCCAGTACCCTGGGAGGGCTAGCGGGGAGAAACACCGGGGAGCTGTTTTTT. Translated, it gives CASTLGGLAGRNTGELFF.

The gene calls are TRBV29-1 and TRBJ1-5, with D uncertain. V lost 6 bases and J 4 bases, leaving 16 bases between the germline ends. The CDR3 runs 14 residues. Germline V lookup: CDR1 SQVTM, CDR2 ANQGSEA. This chain's CDR3 is CSVKGSGRNQPQHF. In nucleotides, the CDR3 is TGCAGCGTGAAGGGCAGCGGAAGGAATCAGCCCCAGCATTTT. Variable domain in full (rest from reference TRBV29-1 and TRBJ1-5): SAVISQKPSRDICQRGTSLTIQCQVDSQVTMMFWYRQQPGQSLTLIATANQGSEATYESGFVIDKFPISRPNLTFSTLTVSNMSPEDSSIYLCSVKGSGRNQPQHFGDGTRLSIL.

The chain employs TRBV28 and TRBJ2-2, with D maybe TRBD2 (6 bases). This CDR3 contains 13 residues. Trimming took off 5 bases at V and 8 bases at J, with 12 bases between the two ends. Looked up from germline, CDR1 is MDHEN and CDR2 is SYDVKM. This CDR3 is CASSVNRGGELFF. DNA for the CDR3: TGTGCCAGCAGTGTAAATCGGGGGGGGGAGCTGTTTTTT.

This clone was recorded a few times. The V call is TRBV28, the J call TRBJ1-2; D ambiguous. The CDR3 has 13 residues. The V end lost 5 bases, the J end lost 8 bases, and 15 bases lay between the germline ends. Germline assignment: CDR1 MDHEN and CDR2 SYDVKM. Here the CDR3 DNA reads TGTGCCAGCAGTCCCGGAACGGGTTTGGGCTACACCTTC. This gives the protein CASSPGTGLGYTF.

The chain has TRBV13 and TRBJ2-6; a weak D match, TRBD1 (6 bases). The CDR3 is 17 residues long. Germline assignment: CDR1 PRHDT and CDR2 FYEKMQ (reference sequence). Trimming cost V 5 bases and J 2 bases, with 16 bases left between them. CDR3 region: CASSATPGAPGANVLTF. For the CDR3, the DNA is TGTGCCAGCAGCGCCACTCCAGGGGCCCCTGGGGCCAACGTCCTGACTTTC.